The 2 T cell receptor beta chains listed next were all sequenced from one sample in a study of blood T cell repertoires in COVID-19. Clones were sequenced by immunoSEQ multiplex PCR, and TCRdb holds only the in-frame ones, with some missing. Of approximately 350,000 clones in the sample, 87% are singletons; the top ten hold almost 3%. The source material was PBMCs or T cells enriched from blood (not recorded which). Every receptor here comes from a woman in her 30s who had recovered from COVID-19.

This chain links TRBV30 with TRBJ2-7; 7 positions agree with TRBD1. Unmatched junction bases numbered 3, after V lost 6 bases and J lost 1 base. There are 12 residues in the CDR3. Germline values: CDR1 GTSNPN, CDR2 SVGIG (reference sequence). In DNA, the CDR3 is TGTGCCTGTGGCAGGGGGTCCTACGAGCAGTACTTC. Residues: CACGRGSYEQYF.

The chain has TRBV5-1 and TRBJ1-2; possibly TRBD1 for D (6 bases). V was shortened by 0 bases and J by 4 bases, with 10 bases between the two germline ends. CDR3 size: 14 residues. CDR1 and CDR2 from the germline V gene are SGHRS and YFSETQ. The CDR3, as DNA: TGCGCCAGCAGCTTGGATGGACAGACCTATGGCTACACCTTC. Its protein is CASSLDGQTYGYTF. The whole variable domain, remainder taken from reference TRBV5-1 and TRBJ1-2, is KAGVTQTPRYLIKTRGQQVTLSCSPISGHRSVSWYQQTPGQGLQFLFEYFSETQRNKGNFPGRFSGRQFSNSRSEMNVSTLELGDSALYLCASSLDGQTYGYTFGSGTRLTVV.